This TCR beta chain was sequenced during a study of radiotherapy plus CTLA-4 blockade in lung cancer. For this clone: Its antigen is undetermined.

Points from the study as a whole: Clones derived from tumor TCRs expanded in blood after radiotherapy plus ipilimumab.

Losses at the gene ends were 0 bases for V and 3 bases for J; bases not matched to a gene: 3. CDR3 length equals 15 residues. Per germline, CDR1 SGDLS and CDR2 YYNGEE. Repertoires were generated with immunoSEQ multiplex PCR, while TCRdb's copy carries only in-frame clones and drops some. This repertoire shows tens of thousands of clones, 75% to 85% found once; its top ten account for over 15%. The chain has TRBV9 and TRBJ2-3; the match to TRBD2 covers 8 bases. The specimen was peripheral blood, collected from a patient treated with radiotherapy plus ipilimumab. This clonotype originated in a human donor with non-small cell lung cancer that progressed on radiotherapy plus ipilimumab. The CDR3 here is CASSVGTGGTDTQYF. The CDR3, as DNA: TGTGCCAGCAGCGTAGGAACGGGAGGGACAGATACGCAGTATTTT. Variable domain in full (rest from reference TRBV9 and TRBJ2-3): DSGVTQTPKHLITATGQRVTLRCSPRSGDLSVYWYQQSLDQGLQFLIQYYNGEERAKGNILERFSAQQFPDLHSELNLSSLELGDSALYFCASSVGTGGTDTQYFGPGTRLTVL.